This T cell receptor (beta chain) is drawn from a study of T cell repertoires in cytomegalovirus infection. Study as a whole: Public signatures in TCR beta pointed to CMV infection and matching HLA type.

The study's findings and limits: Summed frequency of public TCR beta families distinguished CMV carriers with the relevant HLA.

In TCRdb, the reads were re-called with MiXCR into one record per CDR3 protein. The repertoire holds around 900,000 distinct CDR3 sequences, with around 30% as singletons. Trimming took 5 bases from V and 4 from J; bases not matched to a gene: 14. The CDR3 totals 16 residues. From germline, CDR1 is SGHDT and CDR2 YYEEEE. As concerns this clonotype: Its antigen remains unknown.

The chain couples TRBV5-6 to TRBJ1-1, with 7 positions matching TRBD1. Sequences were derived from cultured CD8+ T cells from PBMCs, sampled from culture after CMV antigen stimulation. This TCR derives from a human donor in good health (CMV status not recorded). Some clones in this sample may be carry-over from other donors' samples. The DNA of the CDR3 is TGTGCCAGCAGTGATTGGGGGGGACGGGACAGCACTGAAGCTTTCTTT. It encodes CASSDWGGRDSTEAFF.